Below, 6 T cell receptor beta chains from the same sample are listed, as sequenced in a study of CD8+ T cells in alopecia areata. Extracted RNA was reverse transcribed into cDNA, the sequencing template. The data were produced by immunoSEQ multiplex PCR, yet TCRdb's version contains in-frame clones alone and is incomplete. The profile shows around 120,000 clones, approximately 60% of them singletons. The sample taken for sequencing was CD4+ T cells sorted from blood. These receptor sequences come from a human donor in good health.

There are many counts of this clone. The J gene is TRBJ2-7, the V gene TRBV27, with D perhaps given as TRBD1 or TRBD2 (6 bases each). The germline CDR1 and CDR2 sequences are MNHEY and SMNVEV (reference sequence). Deletions cut 5 bases from V and 3 bases from J, with 11 bases between. The CDR3 spans 13 residues. CDR3 sequence reads: CASSPGALYEQYF. CDR3 bases: TGTGCCAGCAGTCCGGGGGCCCTCTACGAGCAGTACTTC.

This sequence joins TRBV6-5 and TRBJ2-7; D is possibly TRBD2 (6 bases). The CDR3 runs to 14 residues. The V gene lost 11 bases and the J gene lost 9 bases, with 26 bases spanning the gap. Germline V lookup: CDR1 MNHEY, CDR2 SVGAGI. The CDR3 nucleotides are TGTGCCGTCAGTGTCTCCGGGACTCCCTCGGGGCAGTACTTC. This codes for CAVSVSGTPSGQYF.

The gene calls are TRBV29-1 and TRBJ2-3; D not certain. This CDR3 is 12 amino acids long. In germline, CDR1 is SQVTM, CDR2 ANQGSEA. V was shortened by 3 bases and J by 3 bases, with 7 bases between the two germline ends. The CDR3: CSVDERTDTQYF. In DNA, the CDR3 is TGCAGCGTTGATGAAAGGACAGATACGCAGTATTTT.

The sample holds a few counts of this clone. J is TRBJ2-1 and V is TRBV19, with 8 bases lining up with TRBD2. V lost 5 bases, J lost 7 bases, and 1 base stayed unmatched. This CDR3 is built from 12 residues. Germline CDR1 is LNHDA and CDR2 is SQIVND (reference sequence). The CDR3 protein is CASSRLANEQFF. The CDR3, as DNA: TGTGCCAGTAGTCGACTAGCGAATGAGCAGTTCTTC.

This chain joins TRBV2 and TRBJ2-3; D gene unclear. This CDR3 comprises 11 residues. Germline CDR1 and CDR2: SNHLY and FYNNEI. Between the trimmed V and J ends, which lost 4 bases and 4 bases, there was a span of 3 bases. Here the CDR3 reads CASSASDTQYF. CDR3 DNA sequence: TGTGCCAGCAGTGCTTCAGATACGCAGTATTTT.

The chain uses TRBV29-1 and TRBJ2-5, with 13 positions matching TRBD2. The CDR3 length is 19 residues. The V gene end was trimmed by 6 bases and the J gene end by 2 bases; junction bases not matched to a gene: 18. Germline V gives CDR1 SQVTM, CDR2 ANQGSEA. DNA of the CDR3: TGCAGCGTCTCACACCCACGGACTAGCGGGGGCAGATCACAAGAGACCCAGTACTTC. Translated, it gives CSVSHPRTSGGRSQETQYF.